This entry lists 22 T cell receptor beta chains sequenced from one sample in a study of beta chain features in type 1 diabetes. Reverse transcription of all isolated RNA meant that expressed TCRB transcripts were sequenced. Profiling relied on immunoSEQ multiplex PCR, and the TCRdb table lists in-frame clones only, not all of them. Of 150,000 to 200,000 clones detected, about 9.8% appear once; the ten largest clones hold around 2.5%. Sequencing used central memory CD4+ T cells from blood. Receptor source: a woman in her late teens or twenties in good health.

The chain uses TRBV6-5 and TRBJ2-6; no firm D call. The CDR3 has 12 residues. V lost 11 bases, J lost 1 base, and 6 bases lay in between. CDR1 and CDR2 (germline): MNHEY, SVGAGI. The CDR3 loop reads CAVESGANVLTF. In nucleotides, the CDR3 is TGTGCCGTCGAGTCTGGGGCCAACGTCCTGACTTTC.

In its sample, this clone was seen a few times. This chain connects TRBV5-1 to TRBJ1-1; D possibly corresponds to TRBD1 (6 bases). Looked up from germline, CDR1 is SGHRS and CDR2 is YFSETQ. The CDR3 length is 15 residues. V was clipped by 0 bases and J by 4 bases, with 13 bases between them. CDR3 sequence: CASSLEWGRSTEAFF. As DNA, the CDR3 is TGCGCCAGCAGCTTGGAGTGGGGGCGCAGCACTGAAGCTTTCTTT.

The chain couples TRBV7-2 to TRBJ1-6; D is perhaps TRBD1 (6 bases). The germline gives CDR1 SGHTA, CDR2 FQGNSA. The CDR3 spans 15 residues. V lost 2 bases and J lost 10, with 15 bases in between. CDR3 coding DNA: TGTGCCAGCAGCTTAAGTACAGGGTTTGGATCACCCCTCCACTTT. Translated: CASSLSTGFGSPLHF.

This clone was detected a few times. The chain employs TRBV11-3 and TRBJ2-7; 9 bases map to TRBD2. This CDR3 is built from 14 residues. The V gene's germline CDR1 is SGHNT and CDR2 YENEEA. Losses at the gene ends were 5 bases for V and 4 bases for J; bases not matched to a gene: 6. CDR3 in amino acids: CASSPTREGYEQYF. The DNA of the CDR3 is TGTGCCAGCAGCCCTACGCGGGAGGGATACGAGCAGTACTTC.

This clone occurred a few times. The sample carries other DNA sequences with the same CDR3. The chain employs TRBV5-1 and TRBJ1-1, with a possible D match to TRBD1 (5 bases). The germline gives CDR1 SGHRS, CDR2 YFSETQ. The V end lost 4 bases, the J end lost 4 bases, and 14 bases lay between the germline ends. This CDR3 has 14 amino acids. CDR3 sequence: CASSGDSGGTEAFF. In nucleotides, the CDR3 is TGCGCCAGCAGCGGAGACAGCGGGGGCACTGAAGCTTTCTTT.

Only a few counts were recorded for this clone. The junction and the germline gene differ at one end; a read error may be behind it. The rearrangement uses TRBV7-7 and TRBJ2-1, with TRBD2 as a possible D gene (6 bases). The CDR3 covers 14 residues. Germline assignment: CDR1 SSHAT and CDR2 FNYEAQ (reference sequence). CDR3 in amino acids: CASSLSSVNNEQFF. For the CDR3, the DNA is TGTGCTAGCAGCTTATCTAGCGTTAACAATGAGCAGTTCTTC.

The table lists this clone with a few counts. The V and J genes are TRBV2 and TRBJ1-2, with TRBD1 matching 7 bases. The CDR3 has 16 residues. Trimming took 5 bases from V and 1 from J; bases not matched to a gene: 10. The V gene's germline CDR1 is SNHLY and CDR2 FYNNEI. CDR3 loop: CASSRDRAGINYGYTF. As DNA, the CDR3 is TGTGCCAGCAGTCGCGACAGGGCAGGGATTAACTATGGCTACACCTTC.

The V gene is TRBV6-1, the J gene TRBJ2-7; 7 bases are shared with TRBD2. The CDR3 loop spans 15 amino acids. The germline V gene encodes CDR1 MNHNS and CDR2 SASEGT. Trimming cost V 6 bases and J 5 bases; bases outside gene matches: 13. CDR3 sequence: CASRGGREAFHEQYF. CDR3 bases: TGTGCCAGCAGGGGAGGTCGGGAGGCCTTTCACGAGCAGTACTTC.

V is TRBV11-2 and J is TRBJ1-1; 8 nucleotides align to TRBD1. Trimming at V came to 4 bases and at J to 4 bases, leaving 11 bases not matched to a gene. Germline loops: CDR1 SGHAT, CDR2 FQNNGV. CDR3 length: 16 residues. CDR3 amino acids: CASSSTFSGGRTEAFF. Here the CDR3 DNA reads TGTGCCAGCAGCTCCACCTTTTCAGGGGGCCGCACTGAAGCTTTCTTT.

This chain connects TRBV30 to TRBJ2-6; 8 bases align to TRBD1. The CDR3 contains 16 residues. The germline V gene has CDR1 GTSNPN and CDR2 SVGIG (reference sequence). V gave up 2 bases and J gave up 2 bases; unmatched junction bases: 5. The CDR3 DNA is TGTGCCTGGAGTCCGGACAGGGTCACTGGGGCCAACGTCCTGACTTTC. Encoded protein: CAWSPDRVTGANVLTF.

The table lists this clone with a few counts. The chain recombines TRBV18 with TRBJ2-2; D unclear. The germline V gene has CDR1 KGHSH and CDR2 LQKENI. The CDR3 spans 13 residues. V shed 3 bases and J shed 5 bases, with 7 bases lying between them. CDR3 amino acids: CASSPLLTGELFF. The CDR3 nucleotides are TGTGCCAGCTCACCCTTACTAACCGGGGAGCTGTTTTTT.

Note on this clone: Other nucleotide sequences from this sample produce the same CDR3. The chain has TRBV7-2 and TRBJ2-3; D not certain. The V and J ends lost 4 bases and 2 bases respectively, with 4 bases between them. The germline CDR1 and CDR2 sequences are SGHTA and FQGNSA. The CDR3 sequence is 12 residues long. The CDR3, as DNA: TGTGCCAGCAGCTCCTTCACAGATACGCAGTATTTT. This sequence encodes CASSSFTDTQYF. Full variable domain (remainder filled in from reference TRBV7-2 and TRBJ2-3): GAGVSQSPSNKVTEKGKDVELRCDPISGHTALYWYRQSLGQGLEFLIYFQGNSAPDKSGLPSDRFSAERTGGSVSTLTIQRTQQEDSAVYLCASSSFTDTQYFGPGTRLTVL.

This clone was recorded a few times. This sample includes further DNA sequences coding for the same CDR3. The rearrangement uses TRBV9 and TRBJ1-1; D is unclear. Germline CDR1 is SGDLS and CDR2 is YYNGEE. This CDR3 comprises 13 residues. V was trimmed by 0 bases and J by 3 bases, leaving 6 bases between them. DNA for the CDR3: TGTGCCAGCAGCGTAGCTTCGGACACTGAAGCTTTCTTT. This encodes CASSVASDTEAFF.

Regarding this clone: The sample has other DNA sequences that encode this CDR3 too. The chain combines TRBV6-5 with TRBJ1-1; 10 positions agree with TRBD1. The CDR3 is 14 residues long. Germline lookup yields CDR1 MNHEY and CDR2 SVGAGI. V gave up 2 bases and J gave up 5 bases; unmatched junction bases: 2. The CDR3: CASSYGQGVTEAFF. CDR3 bases: TGTGCCAGCAGTTACGGACAGGGGGTGACTGAAGCTTTCTTT.

This clone was seen just once. The V call is TRBV7-3, the J call TRBJ2-3, with 16 nucleotides matching TRBD2. The CDR3 spans 18 residues. CDR1 is SGHTA and CDR2 is FQGTGA in the germline V gene. With V trimmed by 5 bases and J by 0 bases, 5 bases remained unmatched. CDR3 in DNA: TGTGCCAGCAGCGGAATGGGACTAGCGGGGGGGAGCACAGATACGCAGTATTTT. It is translated as CASSGMGLAGGSTDTQYF.

The CDR3 loop is CATSREGGGQYEQYF. In DNA, the CDR3 is TGTGCCACCAGCAGAGAAGGAGGTGGGCAATACGAGCAGTACTTC. The J gene is TRBJ2-7, the V gene TRBV15; weak D call: TRBD2 (5 bases). The CDR3 loop spans 15 amino acids. The germline gives CDR1 LNHNV, CDR2 YYDKDF (reference sequence). V lost 0 bases, J lost 4 bases, and 13 bases lay in between.

This clone was counted only a few times. This chain links TRBV30 with TRBJ1-4; no firm D call. Germline V CDR1 and CDR2: GTSNPN, SVGIG (reference sequence). This CDR3 is 13 amino acids long. With 4 bases removed from V and 8 bases from J, the gap between germline ends came to 14 bases. The CDR3 coding sequence is TGTGCCTGGACCCCCCGACGAGGAGAAAAACTGTTTTTT. Translation: CAWTPRRGEKLFF. Filled out from reference TRBV30 and TRBJ1-4, the complete variable domain reads SQTIHQWPATLVQPVGSPLSLECTVEGTSNPNLYWYRQAAGRGLQLLFYSVGIGQISSEVPQNLSASRPQDRQFILSSKKLLLSDSGFYLCAWTPRRGEKLFFGSGTQLSVL.

This chain joins TRBV10-3 and TRBJ2-2; D perhaps matches TRBD2 (6 bases). The V gene lost 10 bases and the J gene lost 3 bases, with 18 bases spanning the gap. Germline lookup yields CDR1 ENHRY and CDR2 SYGVKD. The CDR3 has 15 amino acids. The CDR3 region has the DNA TGTGCCACCCTAGCGAGGGAGTGGGACACCGGGGAGCTGTTTTTT. Its protein product is CATLAREWDTGELFF.

This clone was seen a handful of times. This chain connects TRBV18 to TRBJ2-1, with 8 positions matching TRBD2. Germline-derived CDR1 and CDR2 are KGHSH and LQKENI. Unmatched junction bases numbered 5, after V lost 4 bases and J lost 6 bases. The CDR3 consists of 14 residues. The CDR3 loop reads CASSLSAGVNEQFF. In DNA form, the CDR3 reads TGTGCCAGCTCACTTTCAGCGGGGGTCAATGAGCAGTTCTTC.

This clone showed up just a few times. V is TRBV7-2 and J is TRBJ2-3; weak D call: TRBD2 (7 bases). The CDR3 covers 14 residues. Trimming pared 6 bases from V and 6 bases from J, leaving 16 bases between. The V gene's germline CDR1 is SGHTA and CDR2 FQGNSA. CDR3 sequence: CASRTGGPGDTQYF. The CDR3 DNA is TGTGCCAGCAGAACGGGGGGCCCCGGGGATACGCAGTATTTT.

The chain uses TRBV5-1 and TRBJ1-1, with a possible D match to TRBD1 (6 bases). The germline V gene has CDR1 SGHRS and CDR2 YFSETQ. V was shortened by 3 bases and J by 2 bases, with 11 bases between the two germline ends. The CDR3 contains 14 residues. The CDR3: CASSSDSQNTEAFF. The CDR3 coding sequence is TGCGCCAGCAGCTCGGACAGTCAAAACACTGAAGCTTTCTTT.

The chain uses TRBV9 and TRBJ2-7, with D maybe TRBD2 (5 bases). CDR1 is SGDLS, CDR2 YYNGEE, per germline. Trimming left V 0 bases short and J 2 bases short, with 9 bases between. This CDR3 spans 14 amino acids. The CDR3 DNA sequence: TGTGCCAGCAGCGTAGGAGCGGCAACCTACGAGCAGTACTTC. Translation gives CASSVGAATYEQYF.